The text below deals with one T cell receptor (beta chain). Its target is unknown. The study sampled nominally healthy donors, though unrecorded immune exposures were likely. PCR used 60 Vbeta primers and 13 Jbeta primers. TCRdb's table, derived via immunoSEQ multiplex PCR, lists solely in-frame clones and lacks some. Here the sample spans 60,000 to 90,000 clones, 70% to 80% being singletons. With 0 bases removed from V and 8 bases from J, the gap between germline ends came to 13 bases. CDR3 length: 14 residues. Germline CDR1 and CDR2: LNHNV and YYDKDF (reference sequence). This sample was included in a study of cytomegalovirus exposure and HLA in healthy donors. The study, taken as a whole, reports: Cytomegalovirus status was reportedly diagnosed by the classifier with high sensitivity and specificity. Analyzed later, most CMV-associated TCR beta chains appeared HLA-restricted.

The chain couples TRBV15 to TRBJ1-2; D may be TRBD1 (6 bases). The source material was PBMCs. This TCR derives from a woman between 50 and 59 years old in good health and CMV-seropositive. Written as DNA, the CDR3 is TGTGCCACCAGCAGAGATGTAGGGACACTCGGCTACACCTTC. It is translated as CATSRDVGTLGYTF.